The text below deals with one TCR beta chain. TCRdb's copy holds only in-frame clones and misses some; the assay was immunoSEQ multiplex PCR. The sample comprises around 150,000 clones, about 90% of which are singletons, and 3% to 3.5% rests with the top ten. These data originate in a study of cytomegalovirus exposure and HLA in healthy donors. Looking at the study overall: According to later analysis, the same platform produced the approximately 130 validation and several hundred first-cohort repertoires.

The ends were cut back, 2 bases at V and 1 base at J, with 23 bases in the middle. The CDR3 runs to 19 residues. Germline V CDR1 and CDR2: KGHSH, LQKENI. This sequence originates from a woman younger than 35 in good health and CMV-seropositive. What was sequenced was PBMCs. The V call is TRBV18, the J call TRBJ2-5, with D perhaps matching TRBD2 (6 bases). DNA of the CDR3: TGTGCCAGCTCACCAGACGTTGGCCTAGCGAGAGGAGGCCAAGAGACCCAGTACTTC. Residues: CASSPDVGLARGGQETQYF.